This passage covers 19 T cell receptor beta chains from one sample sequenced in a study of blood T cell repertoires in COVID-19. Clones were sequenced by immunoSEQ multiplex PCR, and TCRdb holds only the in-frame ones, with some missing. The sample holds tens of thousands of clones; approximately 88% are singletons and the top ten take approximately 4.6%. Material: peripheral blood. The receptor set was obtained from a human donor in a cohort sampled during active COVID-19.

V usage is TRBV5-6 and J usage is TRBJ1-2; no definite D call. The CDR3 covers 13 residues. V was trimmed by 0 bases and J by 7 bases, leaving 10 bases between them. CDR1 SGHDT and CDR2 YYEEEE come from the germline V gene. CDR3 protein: CASSLVGDTGYTF. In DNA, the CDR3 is TGTGCCAGCAGCTTGGTCGGGGATACTGGCTACACCTTC.

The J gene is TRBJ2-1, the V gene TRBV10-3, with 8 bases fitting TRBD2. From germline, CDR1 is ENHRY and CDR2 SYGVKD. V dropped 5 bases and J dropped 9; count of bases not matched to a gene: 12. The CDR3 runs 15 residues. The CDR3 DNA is TGTGCCATCAGTCCGGGACTAGAAAGGGGAAGTGAGCAGTTCTTC. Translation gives CAISPGLERGSEQFF.

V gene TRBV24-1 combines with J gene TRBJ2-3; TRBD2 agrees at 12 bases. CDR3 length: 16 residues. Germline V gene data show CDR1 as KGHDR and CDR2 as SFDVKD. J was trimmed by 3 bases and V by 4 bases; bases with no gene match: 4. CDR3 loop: CATSDQTSGGTDTQYF. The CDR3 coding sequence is TGTGCCACCAGTGACCAGACTAGCGGGGGAACAGATACGCAGTATTTT.

Here the CDR3 DNA reads TGTGCCAGCAGCCTGGTAGGAGGGAAGAATGAGCAGTTCTTC. It encodes CASSLVGGKNEQFF. This chain uses TRBV27 with TRBJ2-1, with D maybe TRBD2 (6 bases). Germline CDR1 MNHEY, CDR2 SMNVEV (reference sequence). This CDR3 comprises 14 residues. Trimming took 6 bases from V and 7 from J, leaving 16 bases between them.

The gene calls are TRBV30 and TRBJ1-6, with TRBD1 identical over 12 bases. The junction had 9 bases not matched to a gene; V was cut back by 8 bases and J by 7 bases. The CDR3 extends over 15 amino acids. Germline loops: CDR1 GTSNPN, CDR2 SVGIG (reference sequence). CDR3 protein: CARGTGGGFNSPLHF. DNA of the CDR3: TGTGCCCGAGGGACAGGGGGCGGTTTCAATTCACCCCTCCACTTT.

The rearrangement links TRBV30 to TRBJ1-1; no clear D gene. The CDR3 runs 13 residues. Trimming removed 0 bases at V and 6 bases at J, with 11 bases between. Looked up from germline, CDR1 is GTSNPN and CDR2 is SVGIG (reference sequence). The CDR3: CAWSVSDGAEAFF. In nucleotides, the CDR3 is TGTGCCTGGAGTGTAAGTGACGGAGCTGAAGCTTTCTTT.

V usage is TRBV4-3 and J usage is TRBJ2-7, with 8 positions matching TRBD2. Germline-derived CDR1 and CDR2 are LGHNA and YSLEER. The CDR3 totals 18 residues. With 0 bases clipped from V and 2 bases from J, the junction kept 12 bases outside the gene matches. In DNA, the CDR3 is TGCGCCAGCAGCCAAGAGCTATCCGGGGGGGCAATAGCCTACGAGCAGTACTTC. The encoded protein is CASSQELSGGAIAYEQYF.

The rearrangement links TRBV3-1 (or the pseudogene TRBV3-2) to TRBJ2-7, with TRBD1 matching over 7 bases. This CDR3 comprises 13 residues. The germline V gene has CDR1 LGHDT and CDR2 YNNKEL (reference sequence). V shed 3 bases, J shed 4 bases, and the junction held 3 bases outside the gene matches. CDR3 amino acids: CASSHLTGYEQYF. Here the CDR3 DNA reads TGTGCCAGCAGCCACCTGACAGGGTACGAGCAGTACTTC.

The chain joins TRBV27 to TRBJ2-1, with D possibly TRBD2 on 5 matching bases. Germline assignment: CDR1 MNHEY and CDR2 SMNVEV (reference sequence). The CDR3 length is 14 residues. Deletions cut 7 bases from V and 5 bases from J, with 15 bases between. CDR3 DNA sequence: TGTGCCAGCACCCCCTCGGGGTCCCACAATGAGCAGTTCTTC. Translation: CASTPSGSHNEQFF.

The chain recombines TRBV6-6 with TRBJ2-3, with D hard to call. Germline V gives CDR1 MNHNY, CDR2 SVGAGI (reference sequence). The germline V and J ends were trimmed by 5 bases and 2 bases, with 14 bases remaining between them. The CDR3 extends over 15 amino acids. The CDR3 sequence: CASSNKESSTDTQYF. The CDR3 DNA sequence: TGTGCCAGCAGTAATAAGGAGAGTTCCACAGATACGCAGTATTTT.

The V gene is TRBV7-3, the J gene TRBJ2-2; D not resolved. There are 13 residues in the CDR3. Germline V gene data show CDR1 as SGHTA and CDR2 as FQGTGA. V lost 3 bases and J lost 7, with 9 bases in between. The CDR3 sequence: CASSFLRYGELFF. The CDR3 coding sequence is TGTGCCAGCAGCTTCCTACGGTACGGGGAGCTGTTTTTT.

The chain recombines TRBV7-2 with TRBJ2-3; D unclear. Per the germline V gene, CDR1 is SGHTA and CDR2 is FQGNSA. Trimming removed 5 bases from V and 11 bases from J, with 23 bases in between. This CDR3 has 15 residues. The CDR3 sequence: CASSRSEGDLPEQYF. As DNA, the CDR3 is TGTGCCAGCAGCCGGAGCGAAGGAGACTTGCCAGAGCAGTATTTT.

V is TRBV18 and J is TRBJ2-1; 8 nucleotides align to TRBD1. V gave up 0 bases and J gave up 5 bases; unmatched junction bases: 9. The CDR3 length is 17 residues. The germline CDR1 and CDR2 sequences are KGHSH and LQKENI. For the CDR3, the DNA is TGTGCCAGCTCACCACCCTTCGGGACAGGTTTTAACAATGAGCAGTTCTTC. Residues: CASSPPFGTGFNNEQFF.

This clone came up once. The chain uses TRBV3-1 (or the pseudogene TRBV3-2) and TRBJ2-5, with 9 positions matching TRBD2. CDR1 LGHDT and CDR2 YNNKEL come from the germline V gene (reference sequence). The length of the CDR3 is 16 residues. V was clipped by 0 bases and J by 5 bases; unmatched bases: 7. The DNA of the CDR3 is TGTGCCAGCAGCCAAGAGGTGGGACTAGCTGGGGAGACCCAGTACTTC. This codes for CASSQEVGLAGETQYF.

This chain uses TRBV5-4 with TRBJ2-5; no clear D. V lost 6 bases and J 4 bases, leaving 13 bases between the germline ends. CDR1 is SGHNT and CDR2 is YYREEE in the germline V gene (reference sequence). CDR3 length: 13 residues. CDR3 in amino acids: CASTEEAVETQYF. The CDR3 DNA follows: TGTGCCAGCACCGAAGAGGCGGTAGAGACCCAGTACTTC.

In nucleotides, the CDR3 is TGTGCCACCAGCCGCCAGGTGGAGGGGGCTGAAAAACTGTTTTTT. Protein: CATSRQVEGAEKLFF. The V gene is TRBV15, the J gene TRBJ1-4; 7 nucleotides agree with TRBD1. With 5 bases clipped from V and 7 bases from J, the junction kept 10 bases outside the gene matches. Germline assignment: CDR1 LNHNV and CDR2 YYDKDF (reference sequence). The CDR3 spans 15 residues.

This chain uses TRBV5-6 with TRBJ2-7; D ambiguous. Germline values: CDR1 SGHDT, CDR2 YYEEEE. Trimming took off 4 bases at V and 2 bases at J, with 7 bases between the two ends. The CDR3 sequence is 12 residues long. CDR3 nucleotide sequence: TGTGCCAGCAGCAAGAGGACCTACGAGCAGTACTTC. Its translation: CASSKRTYEQYF.

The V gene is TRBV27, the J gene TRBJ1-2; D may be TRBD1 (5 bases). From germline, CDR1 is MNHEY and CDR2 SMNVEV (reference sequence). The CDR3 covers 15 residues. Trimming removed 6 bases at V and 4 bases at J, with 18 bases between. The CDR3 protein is CASSPFRGMSYGYTF. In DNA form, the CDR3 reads TGTGCCAGCAGCCCTTTTCGGGGGATGAGCTATGGCTACACCTTC.

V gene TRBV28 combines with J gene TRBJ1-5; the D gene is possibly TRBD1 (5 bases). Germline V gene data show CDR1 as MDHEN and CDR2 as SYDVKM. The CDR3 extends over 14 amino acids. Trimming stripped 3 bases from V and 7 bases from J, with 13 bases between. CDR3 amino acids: CASSFRGGEQPQHF. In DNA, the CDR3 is TGTGCCAGCAGTTTTCGGGGGGGTGAACAGCCCCAGCATTTT.